This T cell receptor (beta chain) was obtained from a study of response to subunit inactivated influenza vaccine. Study-wide findings and caveats: Authors suggested seasonal influenza vaccinations each recruit few new T cells.

Germline assignment: CDR1 KGHDR and CDR2 SFDVKD. The CDR3 is 16 residues long. Trimming at V came to 3 bases and at J to 0 bases, leaving 3 bases not matched to a gene. One entry per CDR3 protein, called by TCRdb with MiXCR from the RT-PCR reads. The repertoire holds about 650,000 distinct CDR3 sequences, with approximately 14% as singletons. There are a few counts of this clonotype. Its antigen is unknown. The chain employs TRBV24-1 and TRBJ2-3, with 9 nucleotides matching TRBD2. This sequence originates from a man over 45 who received an inactivated influenza vaccine. The specimen was PBMCs from blood, collected less than 13 days after vaccination. The chain's CDR3 is CATSDIAGVSTDTQYF. The DNA for the CDR3 is TGTGCCACCAGTGATATAGCGGGAGTGAGCACAGATACGCAGTATTTT.